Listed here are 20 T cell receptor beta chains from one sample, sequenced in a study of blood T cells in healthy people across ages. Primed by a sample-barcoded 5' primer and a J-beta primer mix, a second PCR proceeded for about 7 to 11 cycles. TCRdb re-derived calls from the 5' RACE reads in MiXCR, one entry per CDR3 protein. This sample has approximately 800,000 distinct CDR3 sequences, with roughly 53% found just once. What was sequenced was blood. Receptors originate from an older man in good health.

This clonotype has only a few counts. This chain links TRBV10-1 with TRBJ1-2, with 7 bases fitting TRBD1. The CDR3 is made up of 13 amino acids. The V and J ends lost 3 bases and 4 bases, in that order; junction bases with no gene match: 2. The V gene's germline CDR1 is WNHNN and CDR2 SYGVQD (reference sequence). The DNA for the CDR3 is TGCGCCAGCAGTGACCCAGGGGGCTATGGCTACACCTTC. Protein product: CASSDPGGYGYTF.

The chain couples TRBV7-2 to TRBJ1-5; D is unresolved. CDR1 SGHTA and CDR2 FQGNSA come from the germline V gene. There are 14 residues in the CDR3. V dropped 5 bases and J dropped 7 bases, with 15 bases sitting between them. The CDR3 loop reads CASSRRLGGQPQHF. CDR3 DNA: TGTGCCAGCAGCCGACGACTCGGAGGACAGCCCCAGCATTTT.

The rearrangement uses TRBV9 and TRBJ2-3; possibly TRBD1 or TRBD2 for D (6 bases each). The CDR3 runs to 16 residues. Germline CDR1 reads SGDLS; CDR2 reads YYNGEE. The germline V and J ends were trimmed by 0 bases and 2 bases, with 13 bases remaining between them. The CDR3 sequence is CASSVGGAQYTDTQYF. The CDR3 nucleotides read TGTGCCAGCAGCGTAGGGGGGGCCCAGTACACAGATACGCAGTATTTT.

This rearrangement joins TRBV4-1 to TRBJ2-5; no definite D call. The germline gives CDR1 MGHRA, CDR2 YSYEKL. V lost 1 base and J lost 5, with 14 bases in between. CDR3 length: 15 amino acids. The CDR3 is CASSQVLGPFETQYF. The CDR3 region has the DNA TGCGCCAGCAGCCAAGTCTTGGGCCCCTTTGAGACCCAGTACTTC.

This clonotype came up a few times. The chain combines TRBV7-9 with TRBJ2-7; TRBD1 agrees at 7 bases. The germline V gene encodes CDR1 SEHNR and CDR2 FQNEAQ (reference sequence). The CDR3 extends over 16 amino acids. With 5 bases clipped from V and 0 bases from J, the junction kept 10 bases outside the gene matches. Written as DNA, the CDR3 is TGTGCCAGCAGCCCGCAGGACAGGCTCGGCTCCTACGAGCAGTACTTC. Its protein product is CASSPQDRLGSYEQYF.

CDR3 bases: TGTGCCAGCAGTCCCCTAACCGGGACAGGGGGCCAAGAGACCCAGTACTTC. Translated, it gives CASSPLTGTGGQETQYF. The genes are TRBV27 and TRBJ2-5; 11 bases are shared with TRBD1. The V segment lost 5 bases and the J segment 1 base; nucleotides outside the gene matches: 9. This CDR3 is 17 amino acids long. Germline V gene lookup returns CDR1 MNHEY and CDR2 SMNVEV (reference sequence).

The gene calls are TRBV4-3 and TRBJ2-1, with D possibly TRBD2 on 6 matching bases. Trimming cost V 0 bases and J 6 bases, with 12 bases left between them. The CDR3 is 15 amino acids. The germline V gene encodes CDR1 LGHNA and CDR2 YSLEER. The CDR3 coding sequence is TGCGCCAGCAGCCAAGATCGGGGGACTCCCAATGAGCAGTTCTTC. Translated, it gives CASSQDRGTPNEQFF.

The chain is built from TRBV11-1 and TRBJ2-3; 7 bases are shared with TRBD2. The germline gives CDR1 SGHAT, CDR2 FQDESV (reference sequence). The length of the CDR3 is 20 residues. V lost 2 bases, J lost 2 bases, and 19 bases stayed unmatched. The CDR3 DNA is TGTGCCAGCAGCTTAAGGGGCAGGTCGCAGCGGGGAGCCCTCACAGATACGCAGTATTTT. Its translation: CASSLRGRSQRGALTDTQYF.

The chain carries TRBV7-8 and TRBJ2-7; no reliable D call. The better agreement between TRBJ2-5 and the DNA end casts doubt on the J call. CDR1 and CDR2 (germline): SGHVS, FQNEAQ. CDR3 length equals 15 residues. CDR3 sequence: CASSLGEAFEETQYF. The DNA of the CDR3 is TGTGCCAGCAGCTTAGGAGAGGCTTTCGAAGAGACCCAGTACTTC.

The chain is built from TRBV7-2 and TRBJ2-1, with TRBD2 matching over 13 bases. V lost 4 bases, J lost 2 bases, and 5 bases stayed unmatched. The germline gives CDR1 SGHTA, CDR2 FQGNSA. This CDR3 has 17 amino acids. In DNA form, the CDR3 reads TGTACCAGCAGCTATTCCGGGACTAGCGGGGCCTACAATGAGCAGTTCTTC. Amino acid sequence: CTSSYSGTSGAYNEQFF.

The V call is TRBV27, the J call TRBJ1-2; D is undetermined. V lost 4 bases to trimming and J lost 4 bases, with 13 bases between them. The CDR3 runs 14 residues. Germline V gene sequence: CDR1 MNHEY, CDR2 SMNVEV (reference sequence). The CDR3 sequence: CASSSPSRGYGYTF. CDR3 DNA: TGTGCCAGCAGTTCCCCCTCTCGGGGCTATGGCTACACCTTC.

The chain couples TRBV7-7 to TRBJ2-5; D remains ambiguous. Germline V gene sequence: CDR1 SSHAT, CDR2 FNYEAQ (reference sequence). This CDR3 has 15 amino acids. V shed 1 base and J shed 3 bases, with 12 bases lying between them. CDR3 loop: CASSLGLELEETQYF. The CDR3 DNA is TGTGCCAGCAGCTTAGGGTTAGAATTGGAAGAGACCCAGTACTTC. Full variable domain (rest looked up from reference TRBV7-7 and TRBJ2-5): GAGVSQSPRYKVTKRGQDVTLRCDPISSHATLYWYQQALGQGPEFLTYFNYEAQPDKSGLPSDRFSAERPEGSISTLTIQRTEQRDSAMYRCASSLGLELEETQYFGPGTRLLVL.

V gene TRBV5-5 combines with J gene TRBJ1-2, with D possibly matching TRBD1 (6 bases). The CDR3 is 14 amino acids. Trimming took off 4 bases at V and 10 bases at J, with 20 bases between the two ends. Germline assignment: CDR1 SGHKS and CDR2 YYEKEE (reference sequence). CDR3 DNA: TGTGCCAGCAGCAAAATGATACAGGGCCCGGACTACACCTTC. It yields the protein CASSKMIQGPDYTF.

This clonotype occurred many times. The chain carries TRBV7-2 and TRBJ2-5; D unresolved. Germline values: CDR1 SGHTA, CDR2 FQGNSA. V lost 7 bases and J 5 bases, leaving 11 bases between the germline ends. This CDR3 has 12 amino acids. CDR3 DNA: TGTGCCAGCACCTTCGCCGGGGAGACCCAGTACTTC. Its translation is CASTFAGETQYF.

In DNA, the CDR3 is TGTGCCAGCAGTTACGACGGTGGTAGGGCTGAAGCTTTCTTT. It is translated as CASSYDGGRAEAFF. The V and J genes are TRBV6-6 and TRBJ1-1; no clear D gene. The V and J ends lost 2 bases and 6 bases respectively, with 13 bases between them. Germline-derived CDR1 and CDR2 are MNHNY and SVGAGI (reference sequence). CDR3 length equals 14 residues.

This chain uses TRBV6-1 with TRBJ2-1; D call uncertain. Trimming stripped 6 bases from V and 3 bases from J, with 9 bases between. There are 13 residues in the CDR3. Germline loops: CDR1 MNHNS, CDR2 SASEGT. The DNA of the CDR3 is TGTGCCAGCAGGGACGTCCTCTACAATGAGCAGTTCTTC. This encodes CASRDVLYNEQFF.

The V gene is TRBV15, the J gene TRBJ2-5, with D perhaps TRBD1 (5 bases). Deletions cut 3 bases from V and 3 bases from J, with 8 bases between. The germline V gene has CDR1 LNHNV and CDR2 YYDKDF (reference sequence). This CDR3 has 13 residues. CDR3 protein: CATSRAREETQYF. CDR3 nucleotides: TGTGCCACCAGCAGGGCCAGGGAAGAGACCCAGTACTTC.

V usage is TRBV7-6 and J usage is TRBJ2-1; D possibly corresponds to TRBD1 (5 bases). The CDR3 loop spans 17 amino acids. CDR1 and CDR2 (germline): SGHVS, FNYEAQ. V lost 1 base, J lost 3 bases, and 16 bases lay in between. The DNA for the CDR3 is TGTGCCAGCAGCTTAGTCGCAACGTCAGGACACTACAATGAGCAGTTCTTC. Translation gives CASSLVATSGHYNEQFF.

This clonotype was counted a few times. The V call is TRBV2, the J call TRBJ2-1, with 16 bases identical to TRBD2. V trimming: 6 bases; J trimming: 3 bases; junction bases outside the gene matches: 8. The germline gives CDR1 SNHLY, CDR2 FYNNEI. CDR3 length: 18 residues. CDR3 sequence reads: CASSSGTSGRGDYNEQFF. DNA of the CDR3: TGTGCCAGCAGCAGCGGGACTAGCGGGAGGGGAGACTACAATGAGCAGTTCTTC.

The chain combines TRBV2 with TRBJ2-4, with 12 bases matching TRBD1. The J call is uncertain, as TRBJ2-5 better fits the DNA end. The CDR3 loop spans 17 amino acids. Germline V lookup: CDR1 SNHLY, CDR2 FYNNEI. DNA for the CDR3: TGTGCCAGCAGCCCCCTCGGTGGGACAGGGGGCCGAGAGACCCAGTACTTC. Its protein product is CASSPLGGTGGRETQYF.